Listed below are T cell receptor beta chains from one sample, sequenced in a study of shared T cell receptors in the human thymus. TCRdb keeps only in-frame clones here, not all; method: immunoSEQ multiplex PCR. This table holds approximately 400,000 clones, 85% to 95% found once. Sequencing was carried out using thymocytes. The receptors originated from a human donor. The conserved cysteine and the conserved F or W are not part of the CDR3 here. The order of the fields is V gene, J gene, CDR3 protein.

>TRBV4-2|TRBJ2-7
ASSQVEAGGEGYEQY
>TRBV29-1|TRBJ2-7
SVEDGAGQGYYEQY
>TRBV27|TRBJ1-5
ASSPQQGIGNQPQH
>TRBV11-2|TRBJ1-2
ASSLGRGHNYGYT
>TRBV5-6|TRBJ2-3
ASSLVPDRGWTDTQY
>TRBV4-1|TRBJ2-7
ASSLAPRERYEQY
>TRBV9|TRBJ2-7
ASSVAGGASYEQY
>TRBV7-2|TRBJ2-7
ASSLPPALAGHYEQY
>TRBV5-1|TRBJ1-1
ASSWGLRMNTEAF
>TRBV27|TRBJ2-1
ASSLTGAVNEQF
>TRBV28|TRBJ2-1
ASSFSGGNEQF
>TRBV27|TRBJ2-1
ASSLKIGDNEQF
>TRBV5-4|TRBJ2-7
ASSMGRPGGLTEQY
>TRBV19|TRBJ2-3
ASSISSATDTQY
>TRBV29-1|TRBJ2-7
SVLIAGGEQY